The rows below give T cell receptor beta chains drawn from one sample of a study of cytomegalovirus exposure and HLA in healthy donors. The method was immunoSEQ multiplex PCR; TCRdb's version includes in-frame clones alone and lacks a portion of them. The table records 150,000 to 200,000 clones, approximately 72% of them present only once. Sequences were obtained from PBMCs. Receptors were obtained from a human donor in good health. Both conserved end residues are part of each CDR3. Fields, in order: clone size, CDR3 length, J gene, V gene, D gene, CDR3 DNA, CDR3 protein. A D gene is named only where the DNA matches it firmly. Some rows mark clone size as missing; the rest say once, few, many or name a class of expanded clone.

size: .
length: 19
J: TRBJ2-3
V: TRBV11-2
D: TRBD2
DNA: TGTGCCAGCAGCTTAGAGGCTAGCGGGGGCCCTGATAGCACAGATACGCAGTATTTT
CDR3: CASSLEASGGPDSTDTQYF

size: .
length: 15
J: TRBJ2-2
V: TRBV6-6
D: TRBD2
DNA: TGTGCCAGCAGTTTGGCGGGGGGGCCGGGCGGGGAGCTGTTTTTT
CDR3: CASSLAGGPGGELFF

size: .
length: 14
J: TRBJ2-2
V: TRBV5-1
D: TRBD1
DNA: TGCGCCAGCAGCCACACAGGGGATACCGGGGAGCTGTTTTTT
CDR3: CASSHTGDTGELFF

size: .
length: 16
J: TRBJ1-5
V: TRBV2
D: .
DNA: TGTGCCAGCACCACCCGAGGGGGTCTCAGCAATCAGCCCCAGCATTTT
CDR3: CASTTRGGLSNQPQHF

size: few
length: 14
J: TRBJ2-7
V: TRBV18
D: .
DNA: TGTGCCAGCTCACCACCGAACATGCCCTACGAGCAGTACTTC
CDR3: CASSPPNMPYEQYF

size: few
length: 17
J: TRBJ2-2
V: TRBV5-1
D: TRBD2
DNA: TGCGCCAGCAGCTTTACTAGCGGGGGGGCTCGGACCGGGGAGCTGTTTTTT
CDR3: CASSFTSGGARTGELFF

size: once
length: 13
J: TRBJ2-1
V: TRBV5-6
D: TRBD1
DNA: TGTGCCAGCAGCTCGCCGGGACAGGGGGAGCAGTTCTTC
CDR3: CASSSPGQGEQFF

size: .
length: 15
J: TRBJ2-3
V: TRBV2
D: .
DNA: TGTGCCAGCAATACTGCGGGGAGGAGCACAGATACGCAGTATTTT
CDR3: CASNTAGRSTDTQYF

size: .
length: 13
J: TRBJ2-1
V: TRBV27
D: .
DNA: TGTGCCAGCAGTTTCGGTCCTACCAATGAGCAGTTCTTC
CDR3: CASSFGPTNEQFF

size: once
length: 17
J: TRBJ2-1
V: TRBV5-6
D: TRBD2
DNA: TGTGCCAGCAGCTTGGCGGCTAGCGGAATGACCTACAATGAGCAGTTCTTC
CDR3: CASSLAASGMTYNEQFF

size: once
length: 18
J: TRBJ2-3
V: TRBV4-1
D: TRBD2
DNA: TGCGCCAGCAGCCCCCTAGGACTAGCGGGGCCAGGGTCAGATACGCAGTATTTT
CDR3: CASSPLGLAGPGSDTQYF

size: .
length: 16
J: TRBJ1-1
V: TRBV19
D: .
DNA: TGTGCCAGTAGTATTATCCTGGGGGGAATGAACACTGAAGCTTTCTTT
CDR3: CASSIILGGMNTEAFF

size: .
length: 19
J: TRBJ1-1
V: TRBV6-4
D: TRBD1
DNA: TGTGCCAGCAGTGACCCTCGAGGAGGACAGGGGAGAGGGTTCACTGAAGCTTTCTTT
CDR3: CASSDPRGGQGRGFTEAFF

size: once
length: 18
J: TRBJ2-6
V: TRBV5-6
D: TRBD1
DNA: TGTGCCAGCAGCTTTAGGACAGGGGTTCCCTCTGGGGCCAACGTCCTGACTTTC
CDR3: CASSFRTGVPSGANVLTF

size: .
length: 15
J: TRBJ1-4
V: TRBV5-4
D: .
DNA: TGTGCCACGAGCGGCGAACGGGCAACTAATGAAAAACTGTTTTTT
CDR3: CATSGERATNEKLFF

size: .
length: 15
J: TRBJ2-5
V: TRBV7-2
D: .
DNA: TGTGCCAGCAGCTTAGGGCAGGGGGGTCAAGAGACCCAGTACTTC
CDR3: CASSLGQGGQETQYF

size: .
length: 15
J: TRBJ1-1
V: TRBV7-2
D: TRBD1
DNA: TGTGCCAGCAGCGACAGGGGGCTAGGGAACACTGAAGCTTTCTTT
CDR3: CASSDRGLGNTEAFF

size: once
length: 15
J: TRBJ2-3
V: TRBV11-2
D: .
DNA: TGTGCCAGCAGCGTCATCGACAGTCGCACAGATACGCAGTATTTT
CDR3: CASSVIDSRTDTQYF

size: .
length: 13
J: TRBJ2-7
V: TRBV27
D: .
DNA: TGTGCCAGCAGTTTAGGGGCACGCTACGAGCAGTACTTC
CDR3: CASSLGARYEQYF

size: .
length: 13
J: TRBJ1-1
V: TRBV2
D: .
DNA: TGTGCCAGCAGCGGAGAGATGAACACTGAAGCTTTCTTT
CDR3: CASSGEMNTEAFF